This is a list of T cell receptor beta chains from one sample in a study of cytotoxic CD8 clonotypes in ibrutinib-treated CLL. Produced via immunoSEQ multiplex PCR; TCRdb's table is partial and in-frame only. Among hundreds of thousands of clones listed, 79% were seen once. The sequencing used PBMCs, collected after 12 months of ibrutinib treatment. The receptor source for this set is a human donor with chronic lymphocytic leukemia. Both conserved end residues are part of each CDR3. The order of the fields is CDR3 DNA, CDR3 protein, J gene, V gene, clone size, D gene. A D gene is named only where the DNA matches it firmly. For some rows the clone size is stated as once, few or many, or as a class when expanded; others skip it.

DNA: TGTGCCAGCAGCTTAGAAGGGACAGGGATCTACAATGAGCAGTTCTTC; CDR3: CASSLEGTGIYNEQFF; J: TRBJ2-1; V: TRBV7-6; size: -; D: TRBD1
DNA: TGTGCCAGCAGCTTAGGAGGAAAATCCTACGAGCAGTACTTC; CDR3: CASSLGGKSYEQYF; J: TRBJ2-7; V: TRBV7-9; size: -; D: -
DNA: TGCAGCGTTGAATTGCGATACAATGAGCAGTTCTTC; CDR3: CSVELRYNEQFF; J: TRBJ2-1; V: TRBV29-1; size: -; D: -
DNA: TGTGCCAGTAGTATTGGGACGGGGAGCACTGAAGCTTTCTTT; CDR3: CASSIGTGSTEAFF; J: TRBJ1-1; V: TRBV19; size: many; D: -
DNA: TGTGCCAGTAGTATAGGGACAGGCCCCACCGGGGAGCTGTTTTTT; CDR3: CASSIGTGPTGELFF; J: TRBJ2-2; V: TRBV19; size: -; D: TRBD1
DNA: TGTGCCAGCAGCTTCAGCCAAGGGGGATACGAGCAGTACTTC; CDR3: CASSFSQGGYEQYF; J: TRBJ2-7; V: TRBV7-2; size: -; D: -
DNA: TGTGCCAGCAGCTTGCTGCGGACTACCTCCTACGAGCAGTACTTC; CDR3: CASSLLRTTSYEQYF; J: TRBJ2-7; V: TRBV5-6; size: -; D: -
DNA: TGTGCCAGCAGCCCGCGACTAGCGAGCACCGGGGAGCTGTTTTTT; CDR3: CASSPRLASTGELFF; J: TRBJ2-2; V: TRBV7-8; size: -; D: TRBD2
DNA: TGTGCCAGCAGGCAGCCGAACACCGGGGAGCTGTTTTTT; CDR3: CASRQPNTGELFF; J: TRBJ2-2; V: TRBV25-1; size: -; D: -
DNA: TGCGCCAGCAGCTCCAGGGGGCCCGGCACTGAAGCTTTCTTT; CDR3: CASSSRGPGTEAFF; J: TRBJ1-1; V: TRBV5-1; size: -; D: TRBD1
DNA: TGTGCCAGCAGCCCAGTGGACAGGGTCGGGGCACCCCTCCACTTT; CDR3: CASSPVDRVGAPLHF; J: TRBJ1-6; V: TRBV7-8; size: -; D: TRBD1
DNA: TGCGCCAGCAGCTTAAATCGAGGGGCTCGGGTGGACGAGACCCAGTACTTC; CDR3: CASSLNRGARVDETQYF; J: TRBJ2-5; V: TRBV5-1; size: -; D: -
DNA: TGTGCCAGCAGTTTTAGCAATCAGCCCCAGCATTTT; CDR3: CASSFSNQPQHF; J: TRBJ1-5; V: TRBV28; size: -; D: -
DNA: TGCGCCAGCAGCCAAGGATGGGGACTAGCGTTCGAGCAGTACTTC; CDR3: CASSQGWGLAFEQYF; J: TRBJ2-7; V: TRBV4-1; size: -; D: TRBD2
DNA: TGTGCCAGCAGCCACGCGAGCGGGAGGGCCCACAATGAGCAGTTCTTC; CDR3: CASSHASGRAHNEQFF; J: TRBJ2-1; V: TRBV21-1; size: few; D: -
DNA: TGCGCCAGCAGCTTGGGGTGGGTCTACGAGCAGTACTTC; CDR3: CASSLGWVYEQYF; J: TRBJ2-7; V: TRBV5-1; size: few; D: -
DNA: TGCGCCAGCAGCCAGGACCCAGGCACAGATACGCAGTATTTT; CDR3: CASSQDPGTDTQYF; J: TRBJ2-3; V: TRBV4-1; size: -; D: -
DNA: TGTGCCAGCAGTAGCCATCCACAGGGCTACACCTTC; CDR3: CASSSHPQGYTF; J: TRBJ1-2; V: TRBV28; size: -; D: -
DNA: TGTGCCAGCAGCTTGACAGGGGCTGGTGAAAAACTGTTTTTT; CDR3: CASSLTGAGEKLFF; J: TRBJ1-4; V: TRBV7-9; size: -; D: TRBD1
DNA: TGTGCCAGTAGTATCAAAACTGAAGCTTTCTTT; CDR3: CASSIKTEAFF; J: TRBJ1-1; V: TRBV19; size: -; D: -
DNA: TGTGCCAGCAGCCAAGACCTGGGGGCGGATGACGGGGAGCTGTTTTTT; CDR3: CASSQDLGADDGELFF; J: TRBJ2-2; V: TRBV14; size: once; D: -
DNA: TGCGCCAGCAGCCAAGAGAGGGACTACAATTTCCGAACATCCTACAATGAGCAGTTCTTC; CDR3: CASSQERDYNFRTSYNEQFF; J: TRBJ2-1; V: TRBV4-1; size: -; D: TRBD2
DNA: TGTGCCAGCAGCTTCGGGCACGGTGGCGATGAGCAGTTCTTC; CDR3: CASSFGHGGDEQFF; J: TRBJ2-1; V: TRBV7-9; size: few; D: -
DNA: TGCAGTGCTAGAGAGCCGAATGGCTACACCTTC; CDR3: CSAREPNGYTF; J: TRBJ1-2; V: TRBV20-1; size: few; D: -
DNA: TGTGCCAGCAGCTTAGCCGACAGCCGTGAAAAACTGTTTTTT; CDR3: CASSLADSREKLFF; J: TRBJ1-4; V: TRBV7-8; size: -; D: -
DNA: TGTGCCAGCAGCTTAGTTTCCAACCAAGAGACCCAGTACTTC; CDR3: CASSLVSNQETQYF; J: TRBJ2-5; V: TRBV7-9; size: few; D: -
DNA: TGTGCCAGCAGTTACTCGACCGAAGCCCAAGAGACCCAGTACTTC; CDR3: CASSYSTEAQETQYF; J: TRBJ2-5; V: TRBV6-6; size: -; D: -
DNA: TGTGCCAGCAGCTTAGGACAGGAGGACTCCTACGAGCAGTACTTC; CDR3: CASSLGQEDSYEQYF; J: TRBJ2-7; V: TRBV11-2; size: -; D: -
DNA: TGTGCCAGCAGGCCATTGGGACTCCCCCTTGAGCAGTTCTTC; CDR3: CASRPLGLPLEQFF; J: TRBJ2-1; V: TRBV6-6; size: -; D: -
DNA: TGTGCCAGCAGCCAGACCTACGAGCAGTACTTC; CDR3: CASSQTYEQYF; J: TRBJ2-7; V: TRBV28; size: -; D: -
DNA: TGTGCCACCAGCTCGGGAAGACTACGCGAGCTCAACAATGAGCAGTTCTTC; CDR3: CATSSGRLRELNNEQFF; J: TRBJ2-1; V: TRBV15; size: -; D: -
DNA: TGTGCCAGCAGTAGGGTCCTTAGTCAGACCCAGTACTTC; CDR3: CASSRVLSQTQYF; J: TRBJ2-5; V: TRBV6-5; size: -; D: -
DNA: TGTGCCAGCAATGGAGGGATCCACGATGGCTACACCTTC; CDR3: CASNGGIHDGYTF; J: TRBJ1-2; V: TRBV6-1; size: -; D: -
DNA: TGTGCCAGCAGCCCCCGGGACAAACCTTACGAGCAGTACTTC; CDR3: CASSPRDKPYEQYF; J: TRBJ2-7; V: TRBV7-9; size: -; D: -
DNA: TGTGCCAGCAGCCTCCCCGGAAGCGGGAGGCGGGCAGATACGCAGTATTTT; CDR3: CASSLPGSGRRADTQYF; J: TRBJ2-3; V: TRBV4-2; size: -; D: TRBD2
DNA: TGTGCCAGCGGGGCCGTCTATGGCTACACCTTC; CDR3: CASGAVYGYTF; J: TRBJ1-2; V: TRBV6-1; size: -; D: -
DNA: TGTGCCAGCAGTGAAGCCCTAGATACGCAGTATTTT; CDR3: CASSEALDTQYF; J: TRBJ2-3; V: TRBV6-1; size: -; D: -
DNA: TGTGCCAGCAGTTTAGGCAGATTCTATGGCTACACCTTC; CDR3: CASSLGRFYGYTF; J: TRBJ1-2; V: TRBV27; size: -; D: -
DNA: TGTGCCAGCAGTTCTGGGACAGGGGGTTATTCACCCCTCCACTTT; CDR3: CASSSGTGGYSPLHF; J: TRBJ1-6; V: TRBV27; size: -; D: TRBD1
DNA: TGTGCCAGCCACCGGGGCCGCATTGGGAACACTGAAGCTTTCTTT; CDR3: CASHRGRIGNTEAFF; J: TRBJ1-1; V: TRBV6-1; size: -; D: -
DNA: TGTGCCAGCAGCCTGGGAATGGGTACGGGGGGCTACACCTTC; CDR3: CASSLGMGTGGYTF; J: TRBJ1-2; V: TRBV27; size: -; D: -
DNA: TGTGCCAGCAGCGACGCGGGGGGCCCCTACAATGAGCAGTTCTTC; CDR3: CASSDAGGPYNEQFF; J: TRBJ2-1; V: TRBV9; size: -; D: TRBD2
DNA: TGCGCCAGCAGCCAGGGCGTTCTAGGATCTAATCTCAATGAGCAGTTCTTC; CDR3: CASSQGVLGSNLNEQFF; J: TRBJ2-1; V: TRBV4-1; size: -; D: -
DNA: TGTGCAGTGTTCGGACTAGCGGGAGGTACCCACGAGCAGTACTTC; CDR3: CAVFGLAGGTHEQYF; J: TRBJ2-7; V: TRBV27; size: -; D: TRBD2
DNA: TGTGCCTGGAGTCTGATAGGGGGTCAGCCCCAGCATTTT; CDR3: CAWSLIGGQPQHF; J: TRBJ1-5; V: TRBV30; size: -; D: -
DNA: TGTGCCAGCAGCCCAGGTGGTGTCGGGGCATTGAGTGAGCAGTTCTTC; CDR3: CASSPGGVGALSEQFF; J: TRBJ2-1; V: TRBV11-3; size: once; D: -
DNA: TGTGCCAGCAGACAGGGAAGGTGGGAAGAGACCCAGTACTTC; CDR3: CASRQGRWEETQYF; J: TRBJ2-5; V: TRBV27; size: -; D: -
DNA: TGTGCCAGCAGCGTAGTGGACAGCTCCTCAGATACGCAGTATTTT; CDR3: CASSVVDSSSDTQYF; J: TRBJ2-3; V: TRBV9; size: -; D: -